This TCR beta chain is drawn from a study of HIV-infected patients and healthy controls. Study-wide findings and caveats: Size-matching overweighted rare events from HIV-infected data when comparing patients with controls. CDR3 sharing between individuals was lower in HIV-infected patients than in healthy controls.

cDNA was made from around 0.45 ug RNA using alpha and beta constant primers. Using multiplexing indices, alpha and beta chain libraries were generated apart by chain-specific third strand synthesis. TCRdb re-called the 5' RACE reads with MiXCR, one entry per CDR3 protein. This sample has around 26,000 distinct CDR3 sequences; about 9% occur once, and the top ten carry 3% to 4.5%. Whole blood was used without fractionation, so all unsorted peripheral T cells were included. CDR3 length: 15 amino acids. Trimming cost V 3 bases and J 1 base; bases outside gene matches: 1. This clonotype appeared many times. Its antigen remains unidentified.

This sequence joins TRBV12-3 or TRBV12-4 and TRBJ2-3; 10 bases line up with TRBD2. The sample comprised blood. This receptor was taken from an adult in good health. CDR3 protein: CASSFGTSGTDTQYF. As DNA, the CDR3 is TGTGCCAGCAGTTTCGGGACTAGCGGCACAGATACGCAGTATTTT.